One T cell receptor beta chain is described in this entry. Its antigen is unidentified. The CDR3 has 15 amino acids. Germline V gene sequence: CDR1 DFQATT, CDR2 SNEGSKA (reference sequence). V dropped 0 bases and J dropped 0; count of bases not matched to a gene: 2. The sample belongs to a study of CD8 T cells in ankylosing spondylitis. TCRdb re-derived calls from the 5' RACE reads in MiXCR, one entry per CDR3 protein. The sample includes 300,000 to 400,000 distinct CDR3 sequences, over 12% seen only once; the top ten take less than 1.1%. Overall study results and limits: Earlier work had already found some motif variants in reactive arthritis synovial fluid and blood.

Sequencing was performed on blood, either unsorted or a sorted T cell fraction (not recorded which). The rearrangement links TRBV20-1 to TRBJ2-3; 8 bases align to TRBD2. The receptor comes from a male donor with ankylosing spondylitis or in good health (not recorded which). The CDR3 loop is CSARELAASTDTQYF. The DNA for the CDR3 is TGCAGTGCTAGAGAACTAGCGGCGAGCACAGATACGCAGTATTTT.